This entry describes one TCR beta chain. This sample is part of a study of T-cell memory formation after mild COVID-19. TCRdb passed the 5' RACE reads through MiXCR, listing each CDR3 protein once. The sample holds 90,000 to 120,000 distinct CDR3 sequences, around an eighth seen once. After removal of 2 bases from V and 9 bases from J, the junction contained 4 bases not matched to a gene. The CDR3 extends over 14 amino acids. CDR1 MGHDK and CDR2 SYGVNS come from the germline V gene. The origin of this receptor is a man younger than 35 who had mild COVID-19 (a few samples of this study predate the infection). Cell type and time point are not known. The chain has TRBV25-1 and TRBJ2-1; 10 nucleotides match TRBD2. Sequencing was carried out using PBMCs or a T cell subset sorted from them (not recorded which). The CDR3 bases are TGTGCCAGCAGTGAAGGTAGCGGGGGGTCTGAGCAGTTCTTC. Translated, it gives CASSEGSGGSEQFF.